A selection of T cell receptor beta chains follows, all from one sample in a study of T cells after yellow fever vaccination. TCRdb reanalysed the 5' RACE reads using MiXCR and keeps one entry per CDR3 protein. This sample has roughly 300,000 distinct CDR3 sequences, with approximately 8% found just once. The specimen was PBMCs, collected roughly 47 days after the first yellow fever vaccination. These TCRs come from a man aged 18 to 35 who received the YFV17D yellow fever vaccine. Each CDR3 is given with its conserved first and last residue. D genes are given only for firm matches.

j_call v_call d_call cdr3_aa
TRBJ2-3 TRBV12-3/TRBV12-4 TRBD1 CASSWTGRTDTQYF
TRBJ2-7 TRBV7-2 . CASSPRFRTATYEQYF
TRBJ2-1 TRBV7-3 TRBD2 CASSPGSGGAWDEQFF
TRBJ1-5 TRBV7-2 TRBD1 CASSNTGGNQPQHF
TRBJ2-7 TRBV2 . CASSDDRNPSYEQYF
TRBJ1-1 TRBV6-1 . CASCYGQRNTEAFF
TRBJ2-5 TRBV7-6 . CASSLGSPETQYF
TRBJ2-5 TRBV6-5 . CASSYMAVSGTQYF
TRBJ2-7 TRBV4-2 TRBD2 CASRHPPGGEQYF
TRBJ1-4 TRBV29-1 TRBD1 CSAGQGSGEKLFF
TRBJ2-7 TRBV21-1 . CASNKIFPGGVSYEQYF
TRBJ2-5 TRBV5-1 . CASSLGGQPQETQYF
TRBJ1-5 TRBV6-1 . CASGPLNSNQPQHF
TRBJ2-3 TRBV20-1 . CSARFQGSTDTQYF
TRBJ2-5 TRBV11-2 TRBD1 CASSLGTGVGETQYF
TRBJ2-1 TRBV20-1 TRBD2 CSVGTAGRRNEQFF
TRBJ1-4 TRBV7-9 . CASSLEESAGKLFF
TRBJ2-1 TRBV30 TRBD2 CAWSPRTSGVYNEQFF
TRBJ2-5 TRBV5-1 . CASSRDSEVQYF
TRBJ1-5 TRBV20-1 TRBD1 CSANQGQGSQPQHF
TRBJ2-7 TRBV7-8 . CASSLPLGSFYEQYF
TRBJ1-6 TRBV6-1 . CASSVVSSSPLHF
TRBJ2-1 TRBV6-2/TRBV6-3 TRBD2 CASSLQGLAGYNEQFF
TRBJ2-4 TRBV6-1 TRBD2 CASSEEWEGLNIQYF
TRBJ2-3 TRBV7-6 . CASSQNGGTDTQYF
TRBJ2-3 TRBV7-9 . CASSRKDTQYF
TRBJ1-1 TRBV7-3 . CASSLGAGENTEAFF
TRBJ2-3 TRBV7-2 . CASSLEPDTQYF
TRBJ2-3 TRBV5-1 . CASSLAQDTDTQYF
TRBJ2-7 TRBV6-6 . CASSHLNEQYF
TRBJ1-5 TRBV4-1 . CASSQSPGGVSNQPQHF
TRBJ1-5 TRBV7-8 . CASSLGVQGSNQPQHF
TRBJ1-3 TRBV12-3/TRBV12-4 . CASSLRDRGNTIYF
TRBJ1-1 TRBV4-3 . CASSQSRENTEAFF
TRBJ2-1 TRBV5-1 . CASSLLVQDEQFF
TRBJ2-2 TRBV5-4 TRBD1 CASSQDRTHTGELFF
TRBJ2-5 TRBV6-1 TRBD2 CASSERASGGVETQYF